This T cell receptor beta chain was obtained from a study of glioma-infiltrating T cells. Points from the study as a whole: Gliomas, especially low-grade, showed above-expected tissue-blood divergence; non-neoplastic patients showed below.

A remark on this clonotype: Its antigen is not identified.

Germline V lookup: CDR1 SGHNT, CDR2 YYREEE (reference sequence). This CDR3 has 14 residues. V was pared by 5 bases and J by 0 bases, with 11 bases between. TCR alpha and beta CDR3 regions were amplified from RNA using iRepertoire nested multiplex PCR. For one-step reverse transcription and amplification, 100-400 ng of tissue mRNA or PBMC total RNA was used. TCRdb re-called the multiplex PCR reads through MiXCR, storing one row per CDR3 protein. The sample holds about 140,000 distinct CDR3 sequences; about two fifths are singletons and the top ten take around 20%. J is TRBJ2-5 and V is TRBV5-4, with a possible D match to TRBD1 (6 bases). The sequence came from a human donor with low-grade glioma or glioblastoma, undergoing nonglioma brain surgery, or in good health (not recorded which). Sequences were obtained from glioma tissue, nonneoplastic brain tissue, or PBMCs (not recorded which). CDR3 in amino acids: CASSTGQNQETQYF. CDR3 bases: TGTGCCAGCAGTACGGGACAAAACCAAGAGACCCAGTACTTC.